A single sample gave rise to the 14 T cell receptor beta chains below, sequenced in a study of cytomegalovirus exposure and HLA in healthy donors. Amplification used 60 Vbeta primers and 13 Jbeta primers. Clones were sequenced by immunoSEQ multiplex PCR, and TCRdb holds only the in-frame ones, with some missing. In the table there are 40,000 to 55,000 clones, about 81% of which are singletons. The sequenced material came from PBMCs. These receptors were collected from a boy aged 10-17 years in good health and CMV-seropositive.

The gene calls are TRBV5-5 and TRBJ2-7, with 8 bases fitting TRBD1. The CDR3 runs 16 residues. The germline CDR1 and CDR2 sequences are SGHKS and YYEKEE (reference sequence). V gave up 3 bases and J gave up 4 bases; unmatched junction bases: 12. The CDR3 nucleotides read TGTGCCAGCAGCTGGACCGGGACAGGCTTTCCATACGAGCAGTACTTC. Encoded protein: CASSWTGTGFPYEQYF. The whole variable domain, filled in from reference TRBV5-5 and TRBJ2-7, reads DAGVTQSPTHLIKTRGQQVTLRCSPISGHKSVSWYQQVLGQGPQFIFQYYEKEERGRGNFPDRFSARQFPNYSSELNVNALLLGDSALYLCASSWTGTGFPYEQYFGPGTRLTVT.

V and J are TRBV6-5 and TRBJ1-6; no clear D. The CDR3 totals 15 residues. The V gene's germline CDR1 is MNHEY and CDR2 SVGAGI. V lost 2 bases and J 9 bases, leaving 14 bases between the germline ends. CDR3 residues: CASSYDIATTSPLHF. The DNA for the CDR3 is TGTGCCAGCAGTTACGATATTGCGACAACTTCACCCCTCCACTTT.

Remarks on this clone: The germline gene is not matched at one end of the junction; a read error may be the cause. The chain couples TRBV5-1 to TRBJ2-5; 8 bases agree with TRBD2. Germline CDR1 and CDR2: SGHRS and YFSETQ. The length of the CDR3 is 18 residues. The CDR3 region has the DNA TGCGCCAGCAGCCACGTCGCTGTGACGGGGGGGCTTAGAGAGGCCCAGTACTTC. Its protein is CASSHVAVTGGLREAQYF.

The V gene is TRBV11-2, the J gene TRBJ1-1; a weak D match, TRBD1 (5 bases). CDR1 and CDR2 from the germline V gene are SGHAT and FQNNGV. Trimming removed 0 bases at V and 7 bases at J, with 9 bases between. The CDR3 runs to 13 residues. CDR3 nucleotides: TGTGCCAGCAGCTTAGACACAGGTCTTGAAGCTTTCTTT. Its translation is CASSLDTGLEAFF.

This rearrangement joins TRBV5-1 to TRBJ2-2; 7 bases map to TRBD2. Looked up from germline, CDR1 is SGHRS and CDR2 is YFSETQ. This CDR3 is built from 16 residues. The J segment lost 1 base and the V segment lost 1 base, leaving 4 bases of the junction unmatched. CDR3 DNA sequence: TGCGCCAGCAGCTTGTCGGCGGGGGTGAACACCGGGGAGCTGTTTTTT. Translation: CASSLSAGVNTGELFF.

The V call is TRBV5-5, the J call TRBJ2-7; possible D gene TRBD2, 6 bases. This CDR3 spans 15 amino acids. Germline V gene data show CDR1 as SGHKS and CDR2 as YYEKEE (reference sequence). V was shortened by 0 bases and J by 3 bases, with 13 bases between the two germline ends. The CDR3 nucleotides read TGTGCCAGCAGCTTGGCAGGCGGGAAGATCTACGAGCAGTACTTC. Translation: CASSLAGGKIYEQYF. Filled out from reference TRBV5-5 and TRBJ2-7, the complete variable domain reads DAGVTQSPTHLIKTRGQQVTLRCSPISGHKSVSWYQQVLGQGPQFIFQYYEKEERGRGNFPDRFSARQFPNYSSELNVNALLLGDSALYLCASSLAGGKIYEQYFGPGTRLTVT.

CDR3 sequence (DNA): TGTGCCAGATGGGGGGAGTACAATGAGCAGTTCTTC. Amino acids: CARWGEYNEQFF. This chain connects TRBV11-2 to TRBJ2-1, with D maybe TRBD2 (6 bases). V was pared by 9 bases and J by 4 bases, with 10 bases between. Germline V lookup: CDR1 SGHAT, CDR2 FQNNGV. The CDR3 loop spans 12 amino acids.

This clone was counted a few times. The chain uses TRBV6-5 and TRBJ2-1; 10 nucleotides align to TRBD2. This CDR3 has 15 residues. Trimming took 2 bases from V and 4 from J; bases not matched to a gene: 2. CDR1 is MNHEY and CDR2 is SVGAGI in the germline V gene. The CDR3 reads CASSYSGGGYNEQFF. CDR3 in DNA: TGTGCCAGCAGTTACAGCGGGGGGGGGTACAATGAGCAGTTCTTC.

The CDR3 sequence is CASSPTMRAESYEQYF. The DNA for the CDR3 is TGTGCCAGCTCACCAACAATGAGAGCGGAATCCTACGAGCAGTACTTC. The gene calls are TRBV18 and TRBJ2-7, with a possible D match to TRBD2 (5 bases). The V end was cut by 2 bases, the J end by 1 base, with 15 bases between. The CDR3 runs 16 residues. Germline V gene sequence: CDR1 KGHSH, CDR2 LQKENI.

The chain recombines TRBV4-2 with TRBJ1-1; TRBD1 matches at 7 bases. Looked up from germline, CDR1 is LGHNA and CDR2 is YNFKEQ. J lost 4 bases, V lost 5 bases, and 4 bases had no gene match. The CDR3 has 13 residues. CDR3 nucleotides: TGTGCCAGCAGCTCTCAGGGGGGCACTGAAGCTTTCTTT. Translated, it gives CASSSQGGTEAFF.

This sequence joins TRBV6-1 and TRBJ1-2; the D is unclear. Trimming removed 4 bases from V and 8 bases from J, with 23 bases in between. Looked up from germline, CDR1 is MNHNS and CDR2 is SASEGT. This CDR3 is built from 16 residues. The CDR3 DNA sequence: TGTGCCAGCAGTGCCCCGACTCCCATGGCTTTAAGGGGCTACACCTTC. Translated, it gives CASSAPTPMALRGYTF.

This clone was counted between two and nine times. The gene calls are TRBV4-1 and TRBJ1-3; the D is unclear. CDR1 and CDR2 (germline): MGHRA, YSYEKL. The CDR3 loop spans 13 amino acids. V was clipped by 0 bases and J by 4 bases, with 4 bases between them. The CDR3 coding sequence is TGCGCCAGCAGCCAAGATCGGGGAAACACCATATATTTT. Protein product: CASSQDRGNTIYF.

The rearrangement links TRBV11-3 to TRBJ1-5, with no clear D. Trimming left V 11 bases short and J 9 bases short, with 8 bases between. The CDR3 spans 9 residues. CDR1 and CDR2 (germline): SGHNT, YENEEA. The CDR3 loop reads CAAARPQHF. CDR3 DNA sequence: TGTGCCGCTGCGAGGCCCCAGCATTTT. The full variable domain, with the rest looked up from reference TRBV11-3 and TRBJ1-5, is EAGVVQSPRYKIIEKKQPVAFWCNPISGHNTLYWYLQNLGQGPELLIRYENEEAVDDSQLPKDRFSAERLKGVDSTLKIQPAELGDSAVYLCAAARPQHFGDGTRLSIL.

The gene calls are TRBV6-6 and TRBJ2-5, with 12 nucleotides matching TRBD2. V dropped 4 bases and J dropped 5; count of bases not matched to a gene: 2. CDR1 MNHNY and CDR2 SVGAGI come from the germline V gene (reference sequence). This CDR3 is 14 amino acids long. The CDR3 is CASSWTSGVETQYF. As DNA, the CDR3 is TGTGCCAGCAGTTGGACTAGCGGGGTTGAGACCCAGTACTTC.